Below, one TCR beta chain is given with its context. Seattle cases were enrolled at active infection and followed longitudinally. The sample comes from a study of blood T cell repertoires in COVID-19. About the research overall: Some COVID-19 samples were acute and others convalescent; all came from the United States, Italy and Spain. The analysed material was cDNA or gDNA that came from T cells, B-cell-depleted T cells, or PBMCs.

Authors' data handling: Researchers report that nucleated cell counts were estimated from reference gene primer amplification. Clones were sequenced by immunoSEQ multiplex PCR, and TCRdb holds only the in-frame ones, with some missing. D and trimming were read from the DNA, whereas the V and J calls and clone size are those reported in that table. The table shows about 24,000 clones, with roughly 91% occurring only once. The germline gives CDR1 MNHEY, CDR2 SVGAGI. Trimming cost V 2 bases and J 2 bases, with 7 bases left between them. This CDR3 has 15 residues. The chain combines TRBV6-5 with TRBJ2-6; TRBD2 is a possible D gene (6 bases). The sequence came from a man between 65 and 85 years old with COVID-19, enrolled during active disease. Material: peripheral blood. CDR3: CASSYGGTGANVLTF. The CDR3 DNA reads TGTGCCAGCAGTTACGGGGGGACTGGGGCCAACGTCCTGACTTTC.